This T cell receptor beta chain was identified during a study of T cells in localized non-small cell lung cancer (TCRdb year 2020). Looking at the study overall: The study examined T cell repertoires in a few hundred patients with early-stage NSCLC and compared tumors with uninvolved tumor-adjacent lungs. All 240 or so NSCLC patients in the cohort were treatment-naive and had localized lung tumors that were resected. A mean age of around 69 years was recorded for the NSCLC patients, of whom 129 were male and 85 to 110 were female.

TCR beta CDR3 regions were sequenced from DNA using the immunoSEQ Assay. As for the authors' bioinformatics: To compute T cell density, TCR beta template counts were normalized to usable DNA, which was estimated by amplifying housekeeping genes. Richness was estimated with the preseqR package, extrapolating to 400,000 templates for PBMC samples and 120,000 templates for tissue samples. Clonality was calculated as one minus Pielou's evenness. Differential abundance testing on productive amino-acid clonotypes, with a minimum total count of 5 and an alpha of 0.1, was used to identify tissue-enriched TCRs. The Jaccard Index and the Morisita Overlap Index were used to quantify repertoire overlap between compartments. GLIPH grouped TCR beta CDR3s together with public tetramer-defined viral CDR3s, and a viral motif had to include at least three viral sequences and also show V-gene enrichment. TCRdb stores this immuneACCESS table with in-frame sequences only. Part of the clones is absent; in the studies checked, under half of the shortfall reflects unresolved V genes, and no reason is known for the rest. The DNA was the basis for D and trimming; V, J and clone size are from that table. The sample table shows fewer than 50,000 clones, and 65% to 90% are seen once. The ten largest clones capture 7% to 8.5% of the sample.

The paper as a whole reports these results and caveats: The highest T cell clonality was observed in uninvolved tumor-adjacent lung, where clonality exceeded that of tumor, suggesting that antigenic responses were more focused in uninvolved tumor-adjacent lung. Since the design was exploratory, TCR variables were selected using unadjusted p-values with no false-discovery rate correction. Multi-region tumor sequencing was not performed, so intratumor heterogeneity could not be excluded. Higher T cell density in blood was associated with longer overall survival, whereas higher clonality in adjacent lung was associated with shorter survival. A median of roughly 56 of the top 100 tumor clones were detected in paired uninvolved adjacent lung, and 28 of these tumor clones were also found among the top 100 clones of the paired uninvolved adjacent lung.

About this clone: Its cognate antigen has yet to be identified. Per-base qualities were not stored, and no clone one base away is much larger.

Trimming at the junction amounts to 2 bases on V and 8 bases on J, and the germline ends lie 12 bases apart. Reading the germline V gene gives CDR1 MDHEN and CDR2 SYDVKM. The CDR3 sequence holds 14 residues, the cysteine and phenylalanine included. Solely the CDR3 DNA is kept, with 42 bases framed from the first base. At diagnosis, peripheral blood, uninvolved tumor-adjacent lung and tumor were collected and were preserved as a mix of fresh-frozen and FFPE material. For TCR repertoire profiling, blood samples were analyzed as peripheral blood mononuclear cells. The input for sequencing was PBMCs, taken before any cancer treatment. The origin of this receptor is a man aged 40 to 75 with stage II lung adenocarcinoma. The chain joins TRBV28 to TRBJ1-4, and perhaps TRBD1 as D gene, on 5 matching bases. CDR3 region: CASSLKGAREKLFF. The DNA sequence is given as TGTGCCAGCAGTTTAAAAGGGGCGAGGGAAAAACTGTTTTTT.